The 23 T cell receptor beta chains reported below all come from one sample, sequenced in a study of glioma-infiltrating T cells. The iRepertoire nested amplicon-rescue multiplex PCR amplified TCR alpha and beta CDR3s from RNA. TCRdb ran MiXCR on the multiplex PCR reads and lists one entry per CDR3 protein. The sample has 150,000 to 200,000 distinct CDR3 sequences; about 31% are singletons. Material: glioma tissue, nonneoplastic brain tissue, or PBMCs (not recorded which). Receptors were obtained from a human donor with low-grade glioma or glioblastoma, undergoing nonglioma brain surgery, or in good health (not recorded which).

On this clonotype itself: Given a much more abundant clone one base away, this may be a read error. The V gene is TRBV4-1, the J gene TRBJ1-6, with a tentative D call TRBD1 (6 bases). V lost 1 base to trimming and J lost 14 bases, with 15 bases between them. The CDR3 has 14 amino acids. The germline CDR1 and CDR2 sequences are MGHRA and YSYEKL. DNA of the CDR3: TGCGCCAGCAGCCAAGTTACAGGGAACTCAACCCTCCACTTT. It encodes CASSQVTGNSTLHF.

This clonotype was observed many times. This rearrangement joins TRBV25-1 to TRBJ2-5, with a tentative D call TRBD2 (5 bases). Trimming cost V 3 bases and J 5 bases, with 16 bases left between them. The CDR3 extends over 15 amino acids. The V gene's germline CDR1 is MGHDK and CDR2 SYGVNS. CDR3 loop: CASSERALPGETQYF. The CDR3 DNA reads TGTGCCAGCAGTGAGAGGGCCCTCCCGGGGGAGACCCAGTACTTC.

The chain recombines TRBV7-2 with TRBJ2-1; D gene unclear. Per germline, CDR1 SGHTA and CDR2 FQGNSA. The CDR3 totals 13 residues. V was cut by 1 base and J by 5 bases, with 6 bases left in between. The CDR3 DNA is TGTGCCAGCAGCTTAGTGTCAGACAATGAGCAGTTCTTC. This gives the protein CASSLVSDNEQFF.

Only a few counts were recorded for this clonotype. This chain uses TRBV29-1 with TRBJ2-3; 11 nucleotides match TRBD2. CDR3 size: 15 residues. The V gene's germline CDR1 is SQVTM and CDR2 ANQGSEA. Losses at the gene ends were 5 bases for V and 0 bases for J; bases not matched to a gene: 4. CDR3 DNA: TGCAGCGTTATAGCGGGAGGGGGTAGCACAGATACGCAGTATTTT. As protein: CSVIAGGGSTDTQYF.

The chain recombines TRBV7-9 with TRBJ2-5, with 11 bases that match TRBD2. This CDR3 region has 15 residues. Germline CDR1 and CDR2: SEHNR and FQNEAQ (reference sequence). The trim removed 5 bases at V and 5 bases at J, leaving 7 bases unmatched. The CDR3 loop reads CASSPRLAGKETQYF. The CDR3 coding sequence is TGTGCCAGCAGCCCTCGACTAGCGGGAAAGGAGACCCAGTACTTC.

This clonotype appeared once. Since the CDR3 does not end with the conserved phenylalanine or tryptophan, this likely comes from a read error. The gene calls are TRBV19 and TRBJ2-5; 9 bases match TRBD2. TRBJ2-1 matches the DNA end more closely, so the J call is doubtful. This CDR3 is built from 16 residues. Germline assignment: CDR1 LNHDA and CDR2 SQIVND (reference sequence). CDR3 amino acids: CASSIGVSGSGSEQFL. Written as DNA, the CDR3 is TGTGCCAGTAGTATAGGGGTTAGCGGGAGTGGGAGTGAGCAGTTCCTC.

In its sample, this clonotype was seen once. The chain is built from TRBV12-3 or TRBV12-4 and TRBJ1-2; D remains ambiguous. The CDR3 is 11 residues long. V lost 4 bases to trimming and J lost 3 bases, with 3 bases between them. CDR3 sequence: CASSSHYGYTF. The CDR3 coding sequence is TGTGCCAGCAGTTCCCACTATGGCTACACCTTC.

This chain connects TRBV20-1 to TRBJ2-7; 9 bases are a match to TRBD2. This CDR3 region has 15 residues. Germline values: CDR1 DFQATT, CDR2 SNEGSKA (reference sequence). Trimming took 7 bases from V and 5 from J; bases not matched to a gene: 15. The CDR3 is CSDNALGGRGNEQYF. In DNA, the CDR3 is TGCAGTGATAACGCCCTCGGCGGGAGGGGGAACGAGCAGTACTTC.

This clonotype was observed many times. J is TRBJ2-1 and V is TRBV3-1; TRBD2 matches 8 bases. CDR1 and CDR2 from the germline V gene are LGHDT and YNNKEL (reference sequence). J lost 9 bases, V lost 1 base, and 11 bases had no gene match. The CDR3 is 16 residues long. This chain's CDR3 is CASSQVSGSLRGEQFF. CDR3 DNA sequence: TGTGCCAGCAGCCAAGTCAGCGGGAGTCTTCGAGGTGAGCAGTTCTTC.

This clonotype was seen many times. The chain recombines TRBV28 with TRBJ1-6, with 9 bases identical to TRBD1. Germline CDR1 MDHEN, CDR2 SYDVKM. Trimming at V came to 2 bases and at J to 9 bases, leaving 5 bases not matched to a gene. The CDR3 loop spans 15 amino acids. The CDR3, as DNA: TGTGCCAGCAGTTTAGGGGACAGGGAGGTTTCACCCCTCCACTTT. Translated, it gives CASSLGDREVSPLHF.

The chain joins TRBV12-3 or TRBV12-4 to TRBJ2-3; a weak D match, TRBD1 (5 bases). CDR3 size: 20 residues. Deletions cut 4 bases from V and 0 bases from J, with 26 bases between. The CDR3 spells CASSSDQGFDHSTSTDTQYF. The CDR3 DNA follows: TGTGCCAGCAGTTCCGACCAGGGTTTCGATCACTCGACTAGCACAGATACGCAGTATTTT.

In its sample, this clonotype was seen many times. V and J are TRBV5-1 and TRBJ2-3; 9 nucleotides match TRBD1. The germline gives CDR1 SGHRS, CDR2 YFSETQ. The CDR3 length is 14 residues. J was trimmed by 4 bases and V by 4 bases; bases with no gene match: 4. The chain's CDR3 is CASSPDRGADTQYF. DNA of the CDR3: TGCGCCAGCAGCCCGGACAGGGGCGCAGATACGCAGTATTTT.

The V call is TRBV27, the J call TRBJ2-7; D gene unclear. V dropped 8 bases and J dropped 1 base, with 18 bases sitting between them. This CDR3 has 15 residues. The germline CDR1 and CDR2 sequences are MNHEY and SMNVEV (reference sequence). CDR3 protein: CASLRFEGGSYEQYF. The CDR3, as DNA: TGTGCCAGCTTGCGATTCGAAGGCGGTTCCTACGAGCAGTACTTC.

This sequence joins TRBV30 and TRBJ1-4, with D perhaps matching TRBD1 (5 bases). V shed 4 bases and J shed 7 bases, with 16 bases lying between them. The CDR3 sequence is 14 residues long. The germline gives CDR1 GTSNPN, CDR2 SVGIG (reference sequence). Here the CDR3 reads CAWNPPQGSEKLFF. CDR3 nucleotides: TGTGCCTGGAACCCCCCGCAGGGTAGTGAAAAACTGTTTTTT.

At least ten counts were recorded for this clonotype. This chain uses TRBV4-3 with TRBJ2-7, with a possible D match to TRBD2 (5 bases). The CDR3 contains 14 residues. Germline values: CDR1 LGHNA, CDR2 YSLEER. The V end lost 1 base, the J end lost 3 bases, and 10 bases lay between the germline ends. CDR3 nucleotide sequence: TGCGCCAGCAGCCAAGTTCTAGCCAGCTACGAGCAGTACTTC. This sequence encodes CASSQVLASYEQYF.

There are many counts of this clonotype. The chain links TRBV2 to TRBJ1-6; TRBD1 matches at 7 bases. CDR3 length: 16 residues. Unmatched junction bases numbered 17, after V lost 6 bases and J lost 12 bases. Per the germline V gene, CDR1 is SNHLY and CDR2 is FYNNEI. CDR3 protein: CASRATGPPLRRPLHF. The CDR3 coding sequence is TGTGCCAGCAGAGCGACAGGGCCCCCTCTCCGTCGACCCCTCCACTTT.

This clonotype was recorded many times. DNA of the CDR3: TGTGCCACCAGTGAAAAGACTAGCGGCTCCTACAATGAGCAGTTCTTC. As protein: CATSEKTSGSYNEQFF. The chain recombines TRBV24-1 with TRBJ2-1, with 9 bases identical to TRBD2. Trimming took 4 bases from V and 0 from J; bases not matched to a gene: 3. CDR3 length: 16 amino acids. Germline V CDR1 and CDR2: KGHDR, SFDVKD.

This clonotype was counted once. This rearrangement joins TRBV20-1 to TRBJ1-2; 9 bases match TRBD1. The CDR3 extends over 14 amino acids. Germline CDR1 DFQATT, CDR2 SNEGSKA (reference sequence). V trimming: 3 bases; J trimming: 3 bases; junction bases outside the gene matches: 5. In DNA form, the CDR3 reads TGCAGTGCTAGGTCGGGACAGGGTGACTATGGCTACACCTTC. It encodes CSARSGQGDYGYTF.

This chain uses TRBV7-2 with TRBJ2-7; TRBD1 agrees at 12 bases. The CDR3 consists of 15 residues. The germline gives CDR1 SGHTA, CDR2 FQGNSA. With V trimmed by 5 bases and J by 3 bases, 5 bases remained unmatched. The CDR3 nucleotides read TGTGCCAGCAGCCCTGGGACAGGGGGCCTCTACGAGCAGTACTTC. This translates into CASSPGTGGLYEQYF. Variable domain in full (rest from reference TRBV7-2 and TRBJ2-7): GAGVSQSPSNKVTEKGKDVELRCDPISGHTALYWYRQSLGQGLEFLIYFQGNSAPDKSGLPSDRFSAERTGGSVSTLTIQRTQQEDSAVYLCASSPGTGGLYEQYFGPGTRLTVT.

With respect to this clonotype: This may come from a read error, since a much larger clone is one base off. This rearrangement joins TRBV29-1 to TRBJ1-1, with TRBD1 as a possible D gene (5 bases). The CDR3 covers 14 residues. Germline lookup yields CDR1 SQVTM and CDR2 ANQGSEA. In DNA form, the CDR3 reads TGCCGCGTTGCAGAGGGGCTGAGTGACACTGAAGCTTTCTTT. It is translated as CRVAEGLSDTEAFF.

This clonotype was found many times. This sequence joins TRBV7-9 and TRBJ2-3; 10 nucleotides align to TRBD2. Germline V CDR1 and CDR2: SEHNR, FQNEAQ (reference sequence). Unmatched junction bases numbered 8, after V lost 6 bases and J lost 2 bases. This CDR3 has 16 residues. The CDR3 bases are TGTGCCAGCAGACAGGGGACTAGCGTTTCCACAGATACGCAGTATTTT. This sequence encodes CASRQGTSVSTDTQYF.

This chain's CDR3 is CASSSDRRRETQYF. CDR3 in DNA: TGTGCCAGCAGCTCGGATCGTCGACGAGAGACCCAGTACTTC. The chain joins TRBV5-4 to TRBJ2-5, with D uncertain. The ends were cut back, 3 bases at V and 4 bases at J, with 13 bases in the middle. Per germline, CDR1 SGHNT and CDR2 YYREEE (reference sequence). The CDR3 extends over 14 amino acids.

This clonotype was seen repeatedly, ten times or more. The rearrangement uses TRBV4-3 and TRBJ2-5, with D unclear. This CDR3 is 13 amino acids long. The V end was cut by 1 base, the J end by 4 bases, with 7 bases between. Germline CDR1 is LGHNA and CDR2 is YSLEER. The CDR3 DNA reads TGCGCCAGCAGCCAAGTATATAGAGAGACCCAGTACTTC. It encodes CASSQVYRETQYF.